Presented here are 27 T cell receptor beta chains from one specimen sequenced in a study of monozygotic twins with cystic fibrosis. Libraries were prepared by immunoSEQ multiplex PCR; TCRdb keeps only in-frame clonotypes and omits some of them. The top ten clones hold 0.55% to 0.8% of a sample with around 15,000 clones, 80% to 90% of them seen once. Input material: blood. The receptors originated from a boy between 10 and 17 years old with cystic fibrosis.

The V call is TRBV7-2, the J call TRBJ2-7, with D perhaps assigned TRBD1 or TRBD2 (6 bases each). The germline V gene encodes CDR1 SGHTA and CDR2 FQGNSA. This CDR3 has 15 amino acids. V was pared by 5 bases and J by 0 bases, with 14 bases between. The CDR3 DNA is TGTGCCAGCAGCGGCTCGGGGGCTAGCTCCTACGAGCAGTACTTC. Translation: CASSGSGASSYEQYF.

Remarks on this clone: One junction end disagrees with the germline gene, perhaps due to a read error. V gene TRBV14 combines with J gene TRBJ2-7; no clear D gene. CDR3 length: 9 amino acids. The germline CDR1 and CDR2 sequences are SGHDN and FVKESK. The chain's CDR3 is CASSQAKPF. The CDR3, as DNA: TGTGCCAGCAGCCAAGCTAAACCCTTC. Together with reference TRBV14 and TRBJ2-7, the CDR3 gives the full variable domain: EAGVTQFPSHSVIEKGQTVTLRCDPISGHDNLYWYRRVMGKEIKFLLHFVKESKQDESGMPNNRFLAERTGGTYSTLKVQPAELEDSGVYFCASSQAKPFGPGTRLTVT.

This clone appeared a few times. The rearrangement joins TRBV5-3 to TRBJ1-1, with a weak D call TRBD1 (6 bases). TRBV5-3 is given ORF status, its function remaining uncertain. CDR3 length: 14 residues. Trimming took 1 base from V and 5 from J, leaving 12 bases between them. DNA of the CDR3: TGTGCCAGAAGCTTGTCGAGGGGGAGGACTGAAGCTTTCTTT. Encoded protein: CARSLSRGRTEAFF.

This sequence joins TRBV19 and TRBJ1-5; D is uncertain. The germline V gene encodes CDR1 LNHDA and CDR2 SQIVND (reference sequence). Trimming shortened V by 0 bases and J by 1 base, and 10 bases separated the two germline ends. The CDR3 contains 16 residues. The CDR3 here is CASSIEGFGSNQPQHF. DNA for the CDR3: TGTGCCAGTAGTATAGAAGGGTTCGGGAGCAATCAGCCCCAGCATTTT.

The rearrangement uses TRBV5-5 and TRBJ2-7, with D perhaps being TRBD1 or TRBD2 (5 bases each). V was pared by 3 bases and J by 6 bases, with 25 bases between. Germline V gene data show CDR1 as SGHKS and CDR2 as YYEKEE (reference sequence). This CDR3 comprises 17 residues. CDR3 in DNA: TGTGCCAGCAGCTCCCACCATCCCGGGACCGCGCCGTCCGAGCAGTACTTC. This gives the protein CASSSHHPGTAPSEQYF. Based on the CDR3 plus reference TRBV5-5 and TRBJ2-7, the full variable domain is DAGVTQSPTHLIKTRGQQVTLRCSPISGHKSVSWYQQVLGQGPQFIFQYYEKEERGRGNFPDRFSARQFPNYSSELNVNALLLGDSALYLCASSSHHPGTAPSEQYFGPGTRLTVT.

J is TRBJ1-2 and V is TRBV7-2, with D possibly TRBD1 on 5 matching bases. Germline loops: CDR1 SGHTA, CDR2 FQGNSA. The CDR3 consists of 15 residues. V was cut by 2 bases and J by 2 bases, with 12 bases left in between. CDR3 nucleotides: TGTGCCAGCAGCTTAAACCCAGGGCCAAACTATGGCTACACCTTC. Translating it yields CASSLNPGPNYGYTF.

The chain recombines TRBV6-4 with TRBJ1-1; maybe TRBD1 (5 bases). This CDR3 comprises 15 residues. Germline V gene sequence: CDR1 MRHNA, CDR2 SNTAGT. Trimming pared 3 bases from V and 9 bases from J, leaving 20 bases between. CDR3 in DNA: TGTGCCAGCAGTGAGCAAACCGGGACGCATGGAAAAGCTTTCTTT. Amino acids: CASSEQTGTHGKAFF.

The V gene is TRBV18, the J gene TRBJ2-4, with D possibly TRBD2 on 6 matching bases. With 3 bases removed from V and 3 bases from J, the gap between germline ends came to 15 bases. The CDR3 sequence is 16 residues long. Germline CDR1 KGHSH, CDR2 LQKENI. In DNA form, the CDR3 reads TGTGCCAGCTCACCCCGGGGGAGGTATGACAAAAACATTCAGTACTTC. It encodes CASSPRGRYDKNIQYF.

The chain employs TRBV2 and TRBJ1-2; TRBD1 agrees at 8 bases. Germline CDR1 is SNHLY and CDR2 is FYNNEI. The J segment lost 7 bases and the V segment lost 8 bases, leaving 12 bases of the junction unmatched. The CDR3 is 14 residues long. This CDR3 reads CASFQDRVVSGYTF. CDR3 bases: TGTGCCAGCTTTCAGGACAGGGTCGTTAGTGGCTACACCTTC. Looking up the rest from reference TRBV2 and TRBJ1-2 gives the full variable domain: EPEVTQTPSHQVTQMGQEVILRCVPISNHLYFYWYRQILGQKVEFLVSFYNNEISEKSEIFDDQFSVERPDGSNFTLKIRSTKLEDSAMYFCASFQDRVVSGYTFGSGTRLTVV.

This clone showed up just a few times. This rearrangement joins TRBV7-2 to TRBJ2-7; 9 bases agree with TRBD1. Unmatched junction bases numbered 4, after V lost 3 bases and J lost 4 bases. The CDR3 covers 14 residues. From germline, CDR1 is SGHTA and CDR2 FQGNSA. The CDR3 sequence: CASSLSGTGYEQYF. The CDR3 region has the DNA TGTGCCAGCAGCTTGTCCGGGACAGGGTACGAGCAGTACTTC.

This chain joins TRBV19 and TRBJ1-4, with TRBD1 matching 7 bases. This CDR3 contains 16 residues. Trimming at V came to 4 bases and at J to 10 bases, leaving 15 bases not matched to a gene. Germline V CDR1 and CDR2: LNHDA, SQIVND (reference sequence). The CDR3 DNA reads as TGTGCCAGTAGTACGCAGCCCGGGACAGCCGGCCGAAAACTGTTTTTT. Its translation is CASSTQPGTAGRKLFF.

V usage is TRBV10-3 and J usage is TRBJ2-5, with TRBD2 identical over 7 bases. The CDR3 totals 14 residues. Germline V gives CDR1 ENHRY, CDR2 SYGVKD. Unmatched junction bases numbered 10, after V lost 0 bases and J lost 12 bases. CDR3 sequence reads: CAISESIGTSVKYF. CDR3 bases: TGTGCCATCAGTGAGTCGATCGGTACTAGCGTTAAGTACTTC.

The gene calls are TRBV5-6 and TRBJ1-1; 8 nucleotides align to TRBD1. Germline V gene sequence: CDR1 SGHDT, CDR2 YYEEEE. This CDR3 contains 15 residues. J lost 1 base, V lost 4 bases, and 6 bases had no gene match. The CDR3 nucleotides are TGTGCCAGCAGCAAAGGACAGGGTCAGAACACTGAAGCTTTCTTT. The encoded protein is CASSKGQGQNTEAFF.

V usage is TRBV4-2 and J usage is TRBJ1-2; 9 bases fit TRBD1. The CDR3 is made up of 16 amino acids. V shed 0 bases and J 6 bases; nucleotides not matched to a gene: 8. CDR1 and CDR2 (germline): LGHNA, YNFKEQ. CDR3: CASSQDLGQGRNGYTF. DNA for the CDR3: TGTGCCAGCAGCCAAGATCTGGGACAGGGAAGGAATGGCTACACCTTC.

The chain carries TRBV11-2 and TRBJ2-7, with 11 bases matching TRBD2. J gave up 2 bases and V 0 bases, and 6 bases lay outside the gene matches. The CDR3 is 17 residues long. CDR1 is SGHAT, CDR2 FQNNGV, per germline. The CDR3 nucleotides read TGTGCCAGCAGCTTAGATCCGAGACTAGCGGGAACCTACGAGCAGTACTTC. This codes for CASSLDPRLAGTYEQYF.

The V and J genes are TRBV19 and TRBJ2-1, with TRBD2 identical over 10 bases. Germline assignment: CDR1 LNHDA and CDR2 SQIVND (reference sequence). Unmatched junction bases numbered 5, after V lost 5 bases and J lost 4 bases. There are 15 residues in the CDR3. The CDR3 protein is CASSLGLAVYNEQFF. The CDR3 coding sequence is TGTGCCAGTAGTCTCGGACTAGCGGTGTACAATGAGCAGTTCTTC.

The V and J genes are TRBV5-1 and TRBJ2-7; D may correspond to TRBD1 or TRBD2 (5 bases each). The CDR3 is 17 residues long. Germline CDR1 reads SGHRS; CDR2 reads YFSETQ. The V end was cut by 4 bases, the J end by 4 bases, with 24 bases between. Written as DNA, the CDR3 is TGCGCCAGCAGCGAGGGACCTTCCCTCAACCCTCTATACGAGCAGTACTTC. This sequence encodes CASSEGPSLNPLYEQYF.

The chain joins TRBV5-1 to TRBJ1-1; a possible D gene is TRBD1 (5 bases). V lost 7 bases to trimming and J lost 3 bases, with 16 bases between them. The CDR3 totals 14 residues. Germline loops: CDR1 SGHRS, CDR2 YFSETQ. The CDR3 DNA reads TGCGCCAGCTCCCTGGGGGGTGGGGACACTGAAGCTTTCTTT. Protein sequence: CASSLGGGDTEAFF.

Here the CDR3 reads CASSPSSGRLTSPLHF. The CDR3 DNA follows: TGTGCCAGCAGCCCCAGCTCGGGACGGCTTACTTCACCCCTCCACTTT. The chain links TRBV9 to TRBJ1-6; a possible D gene is TRBD1 (5 bases). The V end lost 4 bases, the J end lost 9 bases, and 20 bases lay between the germline ends. Germline values: CDR1 SGDLS, CDR2 YYNGEE. This CDR3 comprises 16 residues.

This chain connects TRBV11-1 to TRBJ1-1; D not resolved. V was cut by 1 base and J by 11 bases, with 14 bases left in between. Germline-derived CDR1 and CDR2 are SGHAT and FQDESV (reference sequence). This CDR3 spans 13 amino acids. This chain's CDR3 is CASSLERVGTAFF. The CDR3 coding sequence is TGTGCCAGCAGCTTAGAACGGGTGGGTACGGCTTTCTTT. Together with reference TRBV11-1 and TRBJ1-1, the CDR3 gives the full variable domain: EAEVAQSPRYKITEKSQAVAFWCDPISGHATLYWYRQILGQGPELLVQFQDESVVDDSQLPKDRFSAERLKGVDSTLKIQPAELGDSAMYLCASSLERVGTAFFGQGTRLTVV.

This sequence joins TRBV5-1 and TRBJ1-4, with 8 nucleotides matching TRBD1. The V segment lost 4 bases and the J segment 0 bases; nucleotides outside the gene matches: 8. This CDR3 has 17 amino acids. Germline lookup yields CDR1 SGHRS and CDR2 YFSETQ. The CDR3: CASSKGQGPATNEKLFF. CDR3 DNA: TGCGCCAGCAGCAAAGGACAGGGACCGGCAACTAATGAAAAACTGTTTTTT.

The genes are TRBV7-2 and TRBJ2-7, with 8 bases identical to TRBD2. Per germline, CDR1 SGHTA and CDR2 FQGNSA. The CDR3 is 15 amino acids. V gave up 4 bases and J gave up 3 bases; unmatched junction bases: 8. CDR3 sequence: CASSSQGGTSYEQYF. The CDR3 DNA is TGTGCCAGCAGCTCGCAAGGAGGGACTAGCTACGAGCAGTACTTC.

This chain uses TRBV5-6 with TRBJ1-1; D remains ambiguous. This CDR3 contains 14 residues. V was pared by 4 bases and J by 0 bases, with 10 bases between. CDR1 SGHDT and CDR2 YYEEEE come from the germline V gene. CDR3 in DNA: TGTGCCAGCAGCCCCCAGGTTCTGAACACTGAAGCTTTCTTT. It encodes CASSPQVLNTEAFF.

The gene calls are TRBV5-1 and TRBJ2-1, with D perhaps matching TRBD2 (7 bases). The V end lost 4 bases, the J end lost 8 bases, and 19 bases lay between the germline ends. Germline CDR1 and CDR2: SGHRS and YFSETQ. The CDR3 consists of 15 residues. CDR3 in DNA: TGCGCCAGCAGCCCCCCCCGGGGGGCCAACGATGAGCAGTTCTTC. Amino acids: CASSPPRGANDEQFF.

The rearrangement joins TRBV6-5 to TRBJ2-1, with 7 bases that match TRBD2. The germline V gene has CDR1 MNHEY and CDR2 SVGAGI. V trimming: 0 bases; J trimming: 9 bases; junction bases outside the gene matches: 8. The CDR3 length is 15 residues. CDR3 sequence (DNA): TGTGCCAGCAGTTACTCCCTCGCGGGAGAGGGTGAGCAGTTCTTC. This translates into CASSYSLAGEGEQFF.

This chain uses TRBV28 with TRBJ1-5, with 8 bases aligning to TRBD1. The V gene end was trimmed by 0 bases and the J gene end by 3 bases; junction bases not matched to a gene: 4. The CDR3 contains 16 residues. From germline, CDR1 is MDHEN and CDR2 SYDVKM. CDR3 sequence reads: CASSLWRQGYNQPQHF. The CDR3 region has the DNA TGTGCCAGCAGTTTATGGAGACAGGGGTACAATCAGCCCCAGCATTTT.

The V and J genes are TRBV10-2 and TRBJ1-6, with D uncertain. V was clipped by 3 bases and J by 9 bases, with 18 bases between them. The CDR3 runs to 16 residues. Germline V lookup: CDR1 WSHSY, CDR2 SAAADI. CDR3 amino acids: CASSDWTRFSVSPLHF. The CDR3 DNA is TGCGCCAGCAGTGATTGGACCCGTTTCTCCGTTTCACCCCTCCACTTT.